The rows below give T cell receptor beta chains drawn from one sample of a study of identical twins. TCRdb reprocessed the 5' RACE reads with MiXCR, giving one entry per CDR3 protein. Of a few hundred thousand distinct CDR3 sequences listed, around a sixth are singletons. Input material: naive T cells sorted from blood. All receptors come from a man aged 45-60 years in good health. Both conserved end residues are part of each CDR3. A D gene is named only where the DNA matches it firmly. Rows give clone size only sometimes, using once, few, many, or a class for an expanded clone.

CDR3aa: CASSLFAGAYNEQFF
CDR3nt: TGTGCCAGCAGTTTATTTGCGGGGGCTTACAATGAGCAGTTCTTC
v_gene: TRBV28
abundance: many
d_gene: .
j_gene: TRBJ2-1

CDR3aa: CSARGPDKYEQYF
CDR3nt: TGCAGTGCTAGAGGTCCAGACAAGTACGAGCAGTACTTC
v_gene: TRBV20-1
abundance: .
d_gene: .
j_gene: TRBJ2-7

CDR3aa: CAIGGSGRPDTQYF
CDR3nt: TGTGCCATCGGTGGTAGCGGGAGGCCAGATACGCAGTATTTT
v_gene: TRBV10-3
abundance: many
d_gene: TRBD2
j_gene: TRBJ2-3

CDR3aa: CASSLSMSSYEQYF
CDR3nt: TGTGCCAGCAGTTTATCGATGAGTAGCTACGAGCAGTACTTC
v_gene: TRBV27
abundance: few
d_gene: .
j_gene: TRBJ2-7

CDR3aa: CAISAREIMNTEAFF
CDR3nt: TGTGCCATCAGTGCCCGAGAAATCATGAACACTGAAGCTTTCTTT
v_gene: TRBV10-3
abundance: .
d_gene: .
j_gene: TRBJ1-1

CDR3aa: CSARNSYGNIQYF
CDR3nt: TGCAGTGCTAGAAACTCCTACGGAAACATTCAGTACTTC
v_gene: TRBV20-1
abundance: few
d_gene: .
j_gene: TRBJ2-4

CDR3aa: CASRTSGIANEKLFF
CDR3nt: TGTGCCAGCAGGACGTCAGGGATCGCTAATGAAAAACTGTTTTTT
v_gene: TRBV28
abundance: .
d_gene: .
j_gene: TRBJ1-4

CDR3aa: CASSLASRVTYEQYF
CDR3nt: TGTGCCAGCAGCTTAGCGTCGAGGGTGACCTACGAGCAGTACTTC
v_gene: TRBV7-2
abundance: many
d_gene: .
j_gene: TRBJ2-7

CDR3aa: CASSYLDRVTEAFF
CDR3nt: TGTGCCAGTAGTTATCTGGACAGGGTCACTGAAGCTTTCTTT
v_gene: TRBV19
abundance: .
d_gene: TRBD1
j_gene: TRBJ1-1

CDR3aa: CATSMGLSYEQYF
CDR3nt: TGTGCCACCAGCATGGGACTTTCCTACGAGCAGTACTTC
v_gene: TRBV15
abundance: .
d_gene: .
j_gene: TRBJ2-7

CDR3aa: CASSWAGHFADTQYF
CDR3nt: TGTGCCAGCAGCTGGGCGGGACACTTCGCAGATACGCAGTATTTT
v_gene: TRBV27
abundance: .
d_gene: .
j_gene: TRBJ2-3

CDR3aa: CASSLAHEAFF
CDR3nt: TGTGCCAGCAGTTTAGCACACGAAGCTTTCTTT
v_gene: TRBV12-3/TRBV12-4
abundance: .
d_gene: .
j_gene: TRBJ1-1

CDR3aa: CSAIPGYSYNEQFF
CDR3nt: TGCAGCGCTATTCCAGGCTACAGTTACAATGAGCAGTTCTTC
v_gene: TRBV29-1
abundance: few
d_gene: .
j_gene: TRBJ2-1

CDR3aa: CSARGPGRPYNEQFF
CDR3nt: TGCAGTGCTAGAGGCCCAGGGAGGCCCTACAATGAGCAGTTCTTC
v_gene: TRBV20-1
abundance: few
d_gene: .
j_gene: TRBJ2-1

CDR3aa: CASSLGSGAWQPQHF
CDR3nt: TGTGCCAGCAGCTTAGGGTCGGGGGCCTGGCAGCCCCAGCATTTT
v_gene: TRBV11-2
abundance: many
d_gene: .
j_gene: TRBJ1-5

CDR3aa: CASSPTSGGNEQFF
CDR3nt: TGTGCCAGCTCACCGACTAGCGGGGGCAATGAGCAGTTCTTC
v_gene: TRBV18
abundance: many
d_gene: TRBD2
j_gene: TRBJ2-1

CDR3aa: CASTISGNTIYF
CDR3nt: TGTGCCAGCACGATCTCTGGAAACACCATATATTTT
v_gene: TRBV13
abundance: many
d_gene: .
j_gene: TRBJ1-3